The clone carrying this TCR beta chain was recorded at least ten times. The CDR3 loop spans 13 amino acids. V was clipped by 7 bases and J by 3 bases, with 12 bases between them. Unique molecular identifiers featured in how the TCRbeta library was prepared. One entry per CDR3 protein, called by TCRdb with MiXCR from the PCR reads. The sample comprises around 500,000 distinct CDR3 sequences, about 23% of which are singletons, and around 14% rests with the top ten. This sample was taken from a study of T-cell reconstitution after alpha-beta-depleted transplantation in children. Here the sequenced sample was PBMCs, mostly from graft donor cells, taken 360 days after TCRalphabeta/CD19-depleted stem cell transplant. The sequence came from a boy in the first two years of life who had a stem cell transplant for acute myeloid leukemia, so the T cells may come from the graft donor. This chain joins TRBV12-3 or TRBV12-4 and TRBJ2-5; tentative D call: TRBD1 (6 bases). The CDR3 region is CASKDRPEETQYF. The CDR3 DNA reads as TGTGCCAGCAAAGACAGGCCCGAAGAGACCCAGTACTTC.